The clone carrying this T cell receptor beta chain was seen a few times. Its specificity is not known. This sample stems from a study of beta chain features in type 1 diabetes. Reverse transcribing all isolated RNA meant expressed TCRB transcripts were sequenced. Measured with immunoSEQ multiplex PCR; TCRdb has only the in-frame clones, and not every one. The table includes approximately 150,000 clones, more than 9% detected once. The CDR3 is 14 residues long. The germline CDR1 and CDR2 sequences are MNHNY and SVGAGI (reference sequence). The ends were cut back, 5 bases at V and 2 bases at J, with 13 bases in the middle. Study results and caveats: HLA effects on TCRB rearrangement stayed unresolved here.

This sequence was found in a man younger than 35 in good health. This sequence joins TRBV6-6 and TRBJ2-7; a possible D gene is TRBD2 (6 bases). Sequencing was carried out using naive CD4+ T cells from blood. In DNA, the CDR3 is TGTGCCAGCAGTCCCGCGGGGACCACCTACGAGCAGTACTTC. Protein product: CASSPAGTTYEQYF.